The T cell receptor (beta chain) under discussion was sequenced for a study of cytomegalovirus exposure and HLA in healthy donors. Whole-study context: Researchers previously reported finding roughly 120 million unique TCR beta sequences from roughly 200 million T cells.

This clone was recorded only once. PCR involved 60 Vbeta and 13 Jbeta primers. As handled by the study authors: Unique TCR beta chains totaled 65 million to 95 million in a later count, with approximately 11 million of them shared. Measured with immunoSEQ multiplex PCR; TCRdb has only the in-frame clones, and not every one. The DNA was the basis for D and trimming; V, J and clone size are from that table. The sample has about 130,000 clones, less than 85% seen once. Germline V gene data show CDR1 as SSHAT and CDR2 as FNYEAQ (reference sequence). The V gene end was trimmed by 5 bases and the J gene end by 8 bases; junction bases not matched to a gene: 7. This CDR3 is built from 15 residues.

The source of this sequence is a man between 40 and 49 years old in good health and CMV-seronegative. Source material: PBMCs. This chain connects TRBV7-7 to TRBJ2-1; 12 positions agree with TRBD2. CDR3 bases: TGTGCCAGCAGCGTGACTAGCGGGAGTTTCGATGAGCAGTTCTTC. Amino acid sequence: CASSVTSGSFDEQFF.